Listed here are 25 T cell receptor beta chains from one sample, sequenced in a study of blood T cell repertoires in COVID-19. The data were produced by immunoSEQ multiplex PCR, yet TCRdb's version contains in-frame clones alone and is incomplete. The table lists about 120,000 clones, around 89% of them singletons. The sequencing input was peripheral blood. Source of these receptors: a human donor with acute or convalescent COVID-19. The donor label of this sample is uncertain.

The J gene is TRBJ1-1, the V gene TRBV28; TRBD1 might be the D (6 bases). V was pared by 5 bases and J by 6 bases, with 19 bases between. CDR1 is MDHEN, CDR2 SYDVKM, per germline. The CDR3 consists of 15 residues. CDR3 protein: CASSPLPGTSSEAFF. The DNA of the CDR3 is TGTGCCAGCAGTCCTTTGCCCGGGACATCATCTGAAGCTTTCTTT.

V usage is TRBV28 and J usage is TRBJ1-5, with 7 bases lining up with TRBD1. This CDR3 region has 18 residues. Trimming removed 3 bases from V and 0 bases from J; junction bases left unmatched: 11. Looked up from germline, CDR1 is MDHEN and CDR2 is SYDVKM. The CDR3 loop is CASSFGGQIFSSNQPQHF. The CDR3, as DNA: TGTGCCAGCAGTTTTGGGGGACAGATCTTTTCTAGCAATCAGCCCCAGCATTTT.

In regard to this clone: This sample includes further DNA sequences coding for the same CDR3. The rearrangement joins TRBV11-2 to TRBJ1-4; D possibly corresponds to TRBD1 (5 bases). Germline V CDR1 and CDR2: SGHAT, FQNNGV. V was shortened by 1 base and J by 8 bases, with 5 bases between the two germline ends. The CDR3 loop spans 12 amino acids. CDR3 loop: CASSLAGEKLFF. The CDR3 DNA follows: TGTGCCAGCAGCTTAGCAGGGGAAAAACTGTTTTTT.

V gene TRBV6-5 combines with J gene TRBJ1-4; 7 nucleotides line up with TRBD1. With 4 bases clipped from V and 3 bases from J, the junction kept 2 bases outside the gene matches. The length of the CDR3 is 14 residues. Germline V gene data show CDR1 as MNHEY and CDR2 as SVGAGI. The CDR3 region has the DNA TGTGCCAGCAGTTCAGGGGGGTCTAATGAAAAACTGTTTTTT. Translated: CASSSGGSNEKLFF.

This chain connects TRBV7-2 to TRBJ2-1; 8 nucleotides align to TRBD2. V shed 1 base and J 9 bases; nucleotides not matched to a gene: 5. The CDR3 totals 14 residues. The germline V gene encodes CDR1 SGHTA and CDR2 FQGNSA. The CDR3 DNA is TGTGCCAGCAGCTTAGTATGGGCGGGGGGTGAGCAGTTCTTC. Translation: CASSLVWAGGEQFF.

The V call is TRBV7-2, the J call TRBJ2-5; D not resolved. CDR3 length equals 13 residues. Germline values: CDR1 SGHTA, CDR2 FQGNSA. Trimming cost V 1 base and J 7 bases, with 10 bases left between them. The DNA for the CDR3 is TGTGCCAGCAGCTTAGTAAGGTCGGGGACCCAGTACTTC. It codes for CASSLVRSGTQYF.

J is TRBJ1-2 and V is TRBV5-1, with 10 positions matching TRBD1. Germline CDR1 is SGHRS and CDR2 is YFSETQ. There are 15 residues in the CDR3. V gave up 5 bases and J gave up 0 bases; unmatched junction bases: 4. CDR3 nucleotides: TGCGCCAGCAGTCGGGACAGGGGAACTAACTATGGCTACACCTTC. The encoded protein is CASSRDRGTNYGYTF.

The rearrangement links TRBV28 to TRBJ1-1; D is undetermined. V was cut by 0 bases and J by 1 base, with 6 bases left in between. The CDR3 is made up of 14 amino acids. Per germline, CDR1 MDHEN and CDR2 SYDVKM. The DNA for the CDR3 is TGTGCCAGCAGTTTATGGCGGCAGAACACTGAAGCTTTCTTT. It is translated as CASSLWRQNTEAFF.

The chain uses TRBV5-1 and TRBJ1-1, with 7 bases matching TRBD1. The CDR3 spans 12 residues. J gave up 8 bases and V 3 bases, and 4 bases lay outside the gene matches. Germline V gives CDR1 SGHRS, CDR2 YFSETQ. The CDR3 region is CASSYTTGEAFF. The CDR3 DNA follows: TGCGCCAGCAGCTATACGACAGGGGAAGCTTTCTTT.

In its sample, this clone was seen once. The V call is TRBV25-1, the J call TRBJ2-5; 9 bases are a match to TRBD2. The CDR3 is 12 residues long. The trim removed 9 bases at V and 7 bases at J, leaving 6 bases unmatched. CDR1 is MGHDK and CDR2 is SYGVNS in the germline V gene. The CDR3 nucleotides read TGTGCCAGTAGCGGGGGAGGTGGGACCCAGTACTTC. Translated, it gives CASSGGGGTQYF.

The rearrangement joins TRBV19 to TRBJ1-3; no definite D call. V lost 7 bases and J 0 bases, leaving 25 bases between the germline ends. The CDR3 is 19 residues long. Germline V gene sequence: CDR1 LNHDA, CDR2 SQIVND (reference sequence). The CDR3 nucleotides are TGTGCCAGTATAAACCCAATCGGCCGGCGGATTCTCTCTGGAAACACCATATATTTT. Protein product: CASINPIGRRILSGNTIYF.

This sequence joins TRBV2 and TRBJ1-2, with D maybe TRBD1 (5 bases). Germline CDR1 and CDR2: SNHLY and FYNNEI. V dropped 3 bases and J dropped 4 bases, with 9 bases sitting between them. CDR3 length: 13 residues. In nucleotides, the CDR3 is TGTGCCAGCAGTGAGCAGGGTGCCTATGGCTACACCTTC. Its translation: CASSEQGAYGYTF.

The CDR3 bases are TGTGCCACCAGTGATTTGGGAGGCAATGAGCAGTTCTTC. This encodes CATSDLGGNEQFF. The V gene is TRBV24-1, the J gene TRBJ2-1, with D perhaps matching TRBD2 (5 bases). The CDR3 runs 13 residues. The V end was cut by 0 bases, the J end by 6 bases, with 5 bases between. The germline CDR1 and CDR2 sequences are KGHDR and SFDVKD.

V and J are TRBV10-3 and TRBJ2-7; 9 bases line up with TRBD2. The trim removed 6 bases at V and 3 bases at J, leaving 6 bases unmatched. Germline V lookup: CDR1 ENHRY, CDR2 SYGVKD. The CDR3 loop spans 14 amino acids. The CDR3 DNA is TGTGCCATCAGATTCGCGGGAGGGAGCTACGAGCAGTACTTC. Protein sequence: CAIRFAGGSYEQYF.

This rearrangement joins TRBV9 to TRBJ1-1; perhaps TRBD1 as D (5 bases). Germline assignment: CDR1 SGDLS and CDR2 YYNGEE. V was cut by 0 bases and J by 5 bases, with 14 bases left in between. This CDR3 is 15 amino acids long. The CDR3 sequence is CASSVGGQSRTEAFF. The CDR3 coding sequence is TGTGCCAGCAGCGTAGGAGGACAAAGCAGAACTGAAGCTTTCTTT.

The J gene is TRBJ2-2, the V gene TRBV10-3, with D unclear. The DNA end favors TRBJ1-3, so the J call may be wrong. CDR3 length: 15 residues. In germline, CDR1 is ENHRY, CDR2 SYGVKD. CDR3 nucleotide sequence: TGTGCCATCAGTGATACTGCTAGCTCTGGAAACACCATATATTTT. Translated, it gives CAISDTASSGNTIYF.

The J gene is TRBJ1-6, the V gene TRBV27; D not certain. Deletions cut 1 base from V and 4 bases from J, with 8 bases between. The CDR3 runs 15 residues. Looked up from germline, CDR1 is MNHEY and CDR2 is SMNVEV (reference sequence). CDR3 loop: CASSLLPQYNSPLHF. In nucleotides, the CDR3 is TGTGCCAGCAGTTTATTACCCCAGTATAATTCACCCCTCCACTTT.

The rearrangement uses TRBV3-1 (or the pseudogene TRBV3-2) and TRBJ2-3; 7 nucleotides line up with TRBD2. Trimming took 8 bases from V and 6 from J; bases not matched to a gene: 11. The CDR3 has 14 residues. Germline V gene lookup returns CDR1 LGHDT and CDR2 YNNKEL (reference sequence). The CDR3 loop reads CASQWAGRADTQYF. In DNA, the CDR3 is TGTGCCAGCCAGTGGGCGGGGAGGGCGGATACGCAGTATTTT.

The DNA for the CDR3 is TGTGCCAGCAGCGTAGGTGGACAGCGTCCGAACACTGAAGCTTTCTTT. This gives the protein CASSVGGQRPNTEAFF. J is TRBJ1-1 and V is TRBV9; D perhaps matches TRBD1 (6 bases). The CDR3 spans 16 residues. Trimming removed 0 bases at V and 1 base at J, with 13 bases between. In germline, CDR1 is SGDLS, CDR2 YYNGEE.

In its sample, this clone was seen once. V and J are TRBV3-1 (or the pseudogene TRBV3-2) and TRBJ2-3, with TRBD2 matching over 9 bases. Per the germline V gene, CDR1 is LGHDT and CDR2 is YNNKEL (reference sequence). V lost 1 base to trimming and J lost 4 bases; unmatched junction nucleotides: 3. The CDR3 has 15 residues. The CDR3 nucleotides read TGTGCCAGCAGCCAAGTAGCGGGAGTCGCAGATACGCAGTATTTT. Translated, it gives CASSQVAGVADTQYF.

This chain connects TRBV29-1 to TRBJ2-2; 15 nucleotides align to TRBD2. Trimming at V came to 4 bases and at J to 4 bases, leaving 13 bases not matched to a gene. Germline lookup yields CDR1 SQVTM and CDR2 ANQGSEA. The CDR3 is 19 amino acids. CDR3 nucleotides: TGCAGCGTTGGTTTCACCGGACTAGCGGGGGGGCAGGGCACCGGGGAGCTGTTTTTT. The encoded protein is CSVGFTGLAGGQGTGELFF.

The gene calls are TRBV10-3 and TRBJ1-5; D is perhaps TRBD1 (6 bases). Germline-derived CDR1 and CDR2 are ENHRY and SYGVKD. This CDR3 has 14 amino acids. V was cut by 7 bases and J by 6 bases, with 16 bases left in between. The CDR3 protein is CAIKAGEDGQPQHF. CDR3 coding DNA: TGTGCCATCAAGGCAGGGGAAGACGGTCAGCCCCAGCATTTT.

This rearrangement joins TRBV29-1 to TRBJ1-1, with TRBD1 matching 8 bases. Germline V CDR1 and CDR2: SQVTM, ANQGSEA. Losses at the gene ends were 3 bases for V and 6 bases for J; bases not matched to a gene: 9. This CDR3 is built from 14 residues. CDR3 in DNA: TGCAGCGTTGATCTTAACAGGGGGATACCTGAAGCTTTCTTT. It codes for CSVDLNRGIPEAFF.

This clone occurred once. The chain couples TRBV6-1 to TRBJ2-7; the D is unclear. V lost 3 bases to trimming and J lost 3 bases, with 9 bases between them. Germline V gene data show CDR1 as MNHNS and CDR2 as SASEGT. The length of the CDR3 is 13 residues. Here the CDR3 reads CASSERRSYEQYF. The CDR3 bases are TGTGCCAGCAGTGAGAGACGGAGCTACGAGCAGTACTTC.

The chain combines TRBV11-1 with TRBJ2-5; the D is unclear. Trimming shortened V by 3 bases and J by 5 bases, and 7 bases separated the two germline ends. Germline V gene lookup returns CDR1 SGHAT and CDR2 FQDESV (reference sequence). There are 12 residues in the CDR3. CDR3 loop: CASSFLGETQYF. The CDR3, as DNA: TGTGCCAGCAGCTTTCTCGGTGAGACCCAGTACTTC.